The clone carrying this TCR beta chain was counted a few times. Stated time point: week 3, after first cycle of checkpoint inhibitor. Sampling occurred pretreatment (T0) and at week 3 (W3), after cycle one of checkpoint blockade. The protocol was immunoSEQ multiplex PCR, while the TCRdb copy is restricted to in-frame clones and leaves out a portion. The sample consists of 14,000 to 15,000 clones, 70% to 90% of them appearing once. The data belong to a study of blood T cell dynamics during melanoma immunotherapy. Study-level information: Patients with metastatic melanoma got pembrolizumab or nivolumab-ipilimumab as first-line care.

The CDR3 loop spans 13 amino acids. Germline V lookup: CDR1 SQVTM, CDR2 ANQGSEA. V was pared by 7 bases and J by 2 bases, with 5 bases of the junction left unmatched. The gene calls are TRBV29-1 and TRBJ1-3; 7 positions match TRBD1. This clonotype originated in a human donor with melanoma. The sample consisted of blood, taken from a patient treated with checkpoint blockade. The CDR3 spells CSAQGGTGNTIYF. CDR3 DNA sequence: TGCAGCGCCCAGGGGGGAACTGGAAACACCATATATTTT.